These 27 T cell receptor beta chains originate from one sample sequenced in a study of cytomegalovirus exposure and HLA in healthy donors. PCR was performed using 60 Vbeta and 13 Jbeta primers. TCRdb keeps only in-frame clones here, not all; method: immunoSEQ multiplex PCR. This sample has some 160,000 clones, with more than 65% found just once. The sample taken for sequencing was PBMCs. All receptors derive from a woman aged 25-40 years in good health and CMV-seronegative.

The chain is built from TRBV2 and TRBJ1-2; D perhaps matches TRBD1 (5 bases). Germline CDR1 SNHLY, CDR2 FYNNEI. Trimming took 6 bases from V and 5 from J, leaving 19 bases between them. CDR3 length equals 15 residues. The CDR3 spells CASSGRTGILYGYTF. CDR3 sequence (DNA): TGTGCCAGCAGCGGGAGAACAGGAATTTTATATGGCTACACCTTC.

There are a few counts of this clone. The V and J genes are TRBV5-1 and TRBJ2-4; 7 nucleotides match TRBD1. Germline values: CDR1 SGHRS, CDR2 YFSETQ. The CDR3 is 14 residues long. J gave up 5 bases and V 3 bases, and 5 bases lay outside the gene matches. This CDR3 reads CASSSNGQENIQYF. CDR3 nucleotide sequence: TGCGCCAGCAGCTCAAATGGACAGGAAAACATTCAGTACTTC.

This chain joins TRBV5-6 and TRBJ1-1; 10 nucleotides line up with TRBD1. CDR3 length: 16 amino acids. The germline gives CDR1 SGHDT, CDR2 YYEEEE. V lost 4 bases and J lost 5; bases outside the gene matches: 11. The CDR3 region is CASSHRTGGGSTEAFF. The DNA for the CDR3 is TGTGCCAGCAGCCATAGGACAGGGGGGGGTTCGACTGAAGCTTTCTTT.

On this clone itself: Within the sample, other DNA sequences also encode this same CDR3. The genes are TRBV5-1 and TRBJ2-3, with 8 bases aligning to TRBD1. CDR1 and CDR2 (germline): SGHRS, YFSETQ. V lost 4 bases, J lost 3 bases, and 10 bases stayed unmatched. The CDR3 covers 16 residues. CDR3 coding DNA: TGCGCCAGCAGCCTCCCGCTGGGACAGGAGACAGATACGCAGTATTTT. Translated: CASSLPLGQETDTQYF.

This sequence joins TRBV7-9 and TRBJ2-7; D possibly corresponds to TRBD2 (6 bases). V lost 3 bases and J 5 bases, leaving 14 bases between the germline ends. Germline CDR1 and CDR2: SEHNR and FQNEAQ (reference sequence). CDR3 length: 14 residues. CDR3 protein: CASSLGRQRHEQYF. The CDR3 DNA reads TGTGCCAGCAGCTTGGGGAGGCAGAGGCACGAGCAGTACTTC.

The CDR3 protein is CATGLRTASGNTIYF. In nucleotides, the CDR3 is TGTGCCACAGGTCTTAGGACAGCCTCTGGAAACACCATATATTTT. This chain connects TRBV28 to TRBJ1-3; tentatively, D is TRBD1 (6 bases). Germline CDR1 and CDR2: MDHEN and SYDVKM. This CDR3 spans 15 amino acids. Between the trimmed V and J ends, which lost 10 bases and 0 bases, there was a span of 16 bases.

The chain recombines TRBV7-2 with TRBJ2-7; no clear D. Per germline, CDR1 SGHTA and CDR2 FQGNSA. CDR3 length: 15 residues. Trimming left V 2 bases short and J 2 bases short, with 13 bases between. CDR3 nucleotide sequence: TGTGCCAGCAGCTTATCTAGGCCACAAACCTACGAGCAGTACTTC. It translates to CASSLSRPQTYEQYF. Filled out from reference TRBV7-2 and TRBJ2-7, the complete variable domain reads GAGVSQSPSNKVTEKGKDVELRCDPISGHTALYWYRQSLGQGLEFLIYFQGNSAPDKSGLPSDRFSAERTGGSVSTLTIQRTQQEDSAVYLCASSLSRPQTYEQYFGPGTRLTVT.

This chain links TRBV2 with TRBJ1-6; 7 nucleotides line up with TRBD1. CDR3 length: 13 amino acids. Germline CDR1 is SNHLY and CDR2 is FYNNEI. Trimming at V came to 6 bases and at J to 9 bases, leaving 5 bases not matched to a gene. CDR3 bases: TGTGCCAGCAGACGGACAGGCGGTTCACCCCTCCACTTT. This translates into CASRRTGGSPLHF.

CDR3 region: CAWALVAATMNTEAFF. DNA of the CDR3: TGTGCCTGGGCCTTGGTCGCGGCCACCATGAACACTGAAGCTTTCTTT. The V and J genes are TRBV30 and TRBJ1-1, with unresolved D. V shed 5 bases and J shed 0 bases, with 19 bases lying between them. Germline V lookup: CDR1 GTSNPN, CDR2 SVGIG (reference sequence). The CDR3 length is 16 residues. The full variable domain, in which reference TRBV30 and TRBJ1-1 provide the parts outside the CDR3, is SQTIHQWPATLVQPVGSPLSLECTVEGTSNPNLYWYRQAAGRGLQLLFYSVGIGQISSEVPQNLSASRPQDRQFILSSKKLLLSDSGFYLCAWALVAATMNTEAFFGQGTRLTVV.

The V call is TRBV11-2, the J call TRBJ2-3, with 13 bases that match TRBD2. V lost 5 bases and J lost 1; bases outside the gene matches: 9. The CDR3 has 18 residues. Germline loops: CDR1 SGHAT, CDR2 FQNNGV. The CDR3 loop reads CASSLHLGLAGGTDTQYF. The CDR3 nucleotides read TGTGCCAGCAGCCTACACCTAGGACTAGCGGGGGGCACAGATACGCAGTATTTT.

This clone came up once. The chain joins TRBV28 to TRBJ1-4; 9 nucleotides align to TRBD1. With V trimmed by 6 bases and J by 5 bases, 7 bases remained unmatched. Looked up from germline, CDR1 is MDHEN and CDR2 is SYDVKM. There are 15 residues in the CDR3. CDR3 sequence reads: CASRTQTGGNEKLFF. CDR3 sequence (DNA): TGTGCCAGCAGGACGCAGACAGGGGGAAATGAAAAACTGTTTTTT.

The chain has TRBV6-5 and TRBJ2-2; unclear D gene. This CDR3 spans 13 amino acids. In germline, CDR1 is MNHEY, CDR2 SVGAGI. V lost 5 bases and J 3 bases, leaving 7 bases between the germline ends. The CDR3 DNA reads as TGTGCCAGCAGTAAAATCTACACCGGGGAGCTGTTTTTT. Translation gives CASSKIYTGELFF.

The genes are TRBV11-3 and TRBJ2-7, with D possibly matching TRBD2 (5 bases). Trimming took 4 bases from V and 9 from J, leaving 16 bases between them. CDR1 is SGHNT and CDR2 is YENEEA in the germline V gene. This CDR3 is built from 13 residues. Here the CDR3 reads CASSSPTDRGQYF. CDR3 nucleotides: TGTGCCAGCAGCTCACCCACGGATCGGGGGCAGTACTTC.

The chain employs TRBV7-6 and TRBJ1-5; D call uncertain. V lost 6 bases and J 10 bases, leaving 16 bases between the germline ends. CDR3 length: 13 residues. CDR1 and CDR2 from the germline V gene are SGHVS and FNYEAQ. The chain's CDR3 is CASSLSGISPQHF. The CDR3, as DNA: TGTGCCAGCAGTCTGTCGGGGATCAGCCCCCAGCATTTT.

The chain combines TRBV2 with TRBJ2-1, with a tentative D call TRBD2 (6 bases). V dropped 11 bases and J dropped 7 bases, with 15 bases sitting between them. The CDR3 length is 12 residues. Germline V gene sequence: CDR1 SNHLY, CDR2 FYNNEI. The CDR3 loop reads CAGKDLANEQFF. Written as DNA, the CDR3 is TGTGCCGGGAAGGACCTAGCGAATGAGCAGTTCTTC.

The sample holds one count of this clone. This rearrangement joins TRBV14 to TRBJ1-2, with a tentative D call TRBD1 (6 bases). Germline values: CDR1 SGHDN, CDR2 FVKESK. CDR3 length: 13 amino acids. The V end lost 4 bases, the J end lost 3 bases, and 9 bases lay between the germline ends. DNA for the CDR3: TGTGCCAGCAGCCCGGGACAACACTATGGCTACACCTTC. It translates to CASSPGQHYGYTF.

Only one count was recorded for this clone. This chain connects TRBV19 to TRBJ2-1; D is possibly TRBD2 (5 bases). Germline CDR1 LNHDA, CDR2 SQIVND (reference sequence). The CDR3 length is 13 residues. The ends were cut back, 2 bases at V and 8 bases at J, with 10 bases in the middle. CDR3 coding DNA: TGTGCCAGTAGTATATTGGCGAGGGATGAGCAGTTCTTC. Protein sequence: CASSILARDEQFF.

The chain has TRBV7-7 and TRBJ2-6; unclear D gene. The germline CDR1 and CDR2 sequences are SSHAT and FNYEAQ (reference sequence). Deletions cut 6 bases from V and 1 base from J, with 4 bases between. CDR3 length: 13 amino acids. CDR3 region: CASSSSGANVLTF. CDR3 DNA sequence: TGTGCCAGCAGTAGTTCTGGGGCCAACGTCCTGACTTTC.

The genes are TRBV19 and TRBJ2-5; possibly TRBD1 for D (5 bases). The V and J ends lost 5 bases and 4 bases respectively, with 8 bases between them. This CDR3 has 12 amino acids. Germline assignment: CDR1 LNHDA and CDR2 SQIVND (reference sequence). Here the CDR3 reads CASSWGRETQYF. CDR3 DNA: TGTGCCAGTAGTTGGGGCCGAGAGACCCAGTACTTC.

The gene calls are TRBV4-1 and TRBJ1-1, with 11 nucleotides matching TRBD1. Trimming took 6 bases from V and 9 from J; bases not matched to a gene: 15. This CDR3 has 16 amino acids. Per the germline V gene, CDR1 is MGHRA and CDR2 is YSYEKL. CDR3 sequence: CASRTGTGGALAKAFF. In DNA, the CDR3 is TGCGCCAGCAGGACCGGGACAGGGGGAGCCTTGGCAAAAGCTTTCTTT.

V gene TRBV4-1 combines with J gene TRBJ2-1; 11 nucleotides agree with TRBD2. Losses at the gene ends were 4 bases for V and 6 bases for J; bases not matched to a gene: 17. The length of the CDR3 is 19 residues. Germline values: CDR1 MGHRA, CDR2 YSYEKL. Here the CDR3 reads CASSLFISGGAKSFNEQFF. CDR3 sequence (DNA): TGCGCCAGCAGCCTCTTTATTAGCGGGGGGGCCAAAAGTTTCAATGAGCAGTTCTTC.

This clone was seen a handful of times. CDR3 residues: CASSLSVGQGDEKLFF. DNA for the CDR3: TGTGCCAGCAGCTTAAGTGTTGGACAGGGCGATGAAAAACTGTTTTTT. The chain recombines TRBV5-4 with TRBJ1-4; 8 nucleotides line up with TRBD1. CDR1 is SGHNT and CDR2 is YYREEE in the germline V gene (reference sequence). The V gene end was trimmed by 2 bases and the J gene end by 6 bases; junction bases not matched to a gene: 9. The CDR3 is 16 residues long.

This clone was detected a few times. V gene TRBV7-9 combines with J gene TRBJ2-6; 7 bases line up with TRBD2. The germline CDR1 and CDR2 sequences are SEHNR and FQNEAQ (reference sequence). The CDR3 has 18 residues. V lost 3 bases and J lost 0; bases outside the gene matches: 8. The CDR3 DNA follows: TGTGCCAGCAGCTTGGGGCAGGGAGGGATCTCTGGGGCCAACGTCCTGACTTTC. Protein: CASSLGQGGISGANVLTF.

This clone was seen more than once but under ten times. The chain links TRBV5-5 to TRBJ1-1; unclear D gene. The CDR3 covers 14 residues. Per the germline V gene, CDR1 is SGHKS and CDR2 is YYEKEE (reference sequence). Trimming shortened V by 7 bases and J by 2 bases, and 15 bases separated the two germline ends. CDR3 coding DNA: TGTGCCAGCCGCGGCGGGAACGTTAACACTGAAGCTTTCTTT. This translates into CASRGGNVNTEAFF.

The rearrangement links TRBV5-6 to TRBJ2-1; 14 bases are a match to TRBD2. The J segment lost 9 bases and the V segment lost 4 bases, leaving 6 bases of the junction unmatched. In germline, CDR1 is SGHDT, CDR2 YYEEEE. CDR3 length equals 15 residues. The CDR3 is CASSPTSGGASEQFF. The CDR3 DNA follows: TGTGCCAGCAGCCCGACTAGCGGGGGGGCAAGTGAGCAGTTCTTC.

The chain's CDR3 is CAGDRPNTEAFF. In DNA, the CDR3 is TGTGCCGGGGACAGACCGAACACTGAAGCTTTCTTT. The chain employs TRBV30 and TRBJ1-1, with 7 bases aligning to TRBD1. The CDR3 has 12 amino acids. CDR1 is GTSNPN, CDR2 SVGIG, per germline (reference sequence). With 8 bases clipped from V and 1 base from J, the junction kept 4 bases outside the gene matches.

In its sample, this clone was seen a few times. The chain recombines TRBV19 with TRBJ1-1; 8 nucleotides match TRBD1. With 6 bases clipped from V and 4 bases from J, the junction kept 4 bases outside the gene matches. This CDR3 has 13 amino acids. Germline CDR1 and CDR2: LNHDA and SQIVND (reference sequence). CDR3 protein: CASRDRGGTEAFF. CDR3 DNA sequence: TGTGCCAGTAGAGACAGGGGAGGCACTGAAGCTTTCTTT.